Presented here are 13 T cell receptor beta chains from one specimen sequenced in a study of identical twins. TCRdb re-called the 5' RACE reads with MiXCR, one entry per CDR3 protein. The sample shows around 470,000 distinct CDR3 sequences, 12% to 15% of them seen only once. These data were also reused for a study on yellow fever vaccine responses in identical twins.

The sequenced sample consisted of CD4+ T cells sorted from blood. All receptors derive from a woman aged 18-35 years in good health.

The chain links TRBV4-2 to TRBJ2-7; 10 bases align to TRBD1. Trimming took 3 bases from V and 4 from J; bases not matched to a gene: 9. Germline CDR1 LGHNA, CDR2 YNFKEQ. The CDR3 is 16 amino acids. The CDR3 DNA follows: TGTGCCAGCAGCCAGGCCCGGGACAGGGGACGGTACGAGCAGTACTTC. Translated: CASSQARDRGRYEQYF.

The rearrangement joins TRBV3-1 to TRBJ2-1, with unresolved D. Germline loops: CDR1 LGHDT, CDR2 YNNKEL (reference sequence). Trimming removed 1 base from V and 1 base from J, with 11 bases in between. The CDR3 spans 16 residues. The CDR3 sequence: CASSQGLLESYNEQFF. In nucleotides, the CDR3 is TGTGCCAGCAGCCAAGGGCTGCTCGAGTCCTACAATGAGCAGTTCTTC.

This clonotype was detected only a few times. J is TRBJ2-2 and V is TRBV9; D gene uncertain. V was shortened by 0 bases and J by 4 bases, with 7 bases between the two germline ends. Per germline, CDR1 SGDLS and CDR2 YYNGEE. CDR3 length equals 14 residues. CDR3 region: CASSVGTATGELFF. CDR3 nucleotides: TGTGCCAGCAGCGTAGGAACTGCCACCGGGGAGCTGTTTTTT.

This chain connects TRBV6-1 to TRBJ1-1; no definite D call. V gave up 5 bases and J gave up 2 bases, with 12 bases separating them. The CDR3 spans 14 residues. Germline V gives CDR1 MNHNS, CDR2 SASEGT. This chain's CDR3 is CASSTGRRNTEAFF. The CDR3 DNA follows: TGTGCCAGCAGTACCGGGCGACGTAACACTGAAGCTTTCTTT.

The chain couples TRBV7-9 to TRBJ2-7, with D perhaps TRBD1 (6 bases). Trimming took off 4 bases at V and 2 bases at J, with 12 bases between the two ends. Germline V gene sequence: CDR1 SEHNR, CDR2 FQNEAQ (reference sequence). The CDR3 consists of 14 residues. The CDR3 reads CASSSITGTYEQYF. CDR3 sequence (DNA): TGTGCCAGCAGCTCCATTACAGGGACCTACGAGCAGTACTTC.

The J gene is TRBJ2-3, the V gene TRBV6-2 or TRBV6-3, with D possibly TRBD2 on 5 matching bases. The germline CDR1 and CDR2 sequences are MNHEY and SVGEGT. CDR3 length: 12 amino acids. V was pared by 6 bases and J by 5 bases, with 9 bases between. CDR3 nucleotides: TGTGCCAGCAGCGACTATTTAGATACGCAGTATTTT. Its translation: CASSDYLDTQYF.

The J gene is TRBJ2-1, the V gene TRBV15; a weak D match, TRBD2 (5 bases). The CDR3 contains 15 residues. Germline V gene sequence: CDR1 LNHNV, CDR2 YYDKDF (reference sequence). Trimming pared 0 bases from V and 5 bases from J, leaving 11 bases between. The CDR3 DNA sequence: TGTGCCACCAGCAGAGATCCCACTAGTCACAATGAGCAGTTCTTC. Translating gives CATSRDPTSHNEQFF.

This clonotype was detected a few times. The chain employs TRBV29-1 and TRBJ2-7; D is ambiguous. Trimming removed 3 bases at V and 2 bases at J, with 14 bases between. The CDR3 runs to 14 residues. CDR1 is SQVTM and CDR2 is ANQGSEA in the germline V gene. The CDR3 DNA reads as TGCAGCGTTGAGTTATTAAGTCTTCCCTACGAGCAGTACTTC. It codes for CSVELLSLPYEQYF.

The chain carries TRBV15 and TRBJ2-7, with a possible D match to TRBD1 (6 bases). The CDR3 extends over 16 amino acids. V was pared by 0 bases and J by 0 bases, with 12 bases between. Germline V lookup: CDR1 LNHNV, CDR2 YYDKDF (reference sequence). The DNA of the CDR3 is TGTGCCACCAGCAGAGAGAGACAGGTCAACTCCTACGAGCAGTACTTC. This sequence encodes CATSRERQVNSYEQYF.

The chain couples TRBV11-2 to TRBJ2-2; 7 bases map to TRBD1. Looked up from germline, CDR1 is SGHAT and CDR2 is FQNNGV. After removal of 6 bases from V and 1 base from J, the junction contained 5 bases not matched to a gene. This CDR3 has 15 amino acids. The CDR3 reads CASSLWTGNTGELFF. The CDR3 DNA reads TGTGCCAGCAGTCTTTGGACAGGGAACACCGGGGAGCTGTTTTTT.

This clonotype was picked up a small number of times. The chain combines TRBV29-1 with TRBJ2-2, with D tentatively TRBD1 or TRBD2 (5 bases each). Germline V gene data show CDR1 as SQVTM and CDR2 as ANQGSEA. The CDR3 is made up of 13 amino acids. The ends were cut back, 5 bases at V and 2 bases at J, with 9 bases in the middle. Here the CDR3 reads CSVLGANTGELFF. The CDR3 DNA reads TGCAGCGTTCTCGGGGCAAACACCGGGGAGCTGTTTTTT.

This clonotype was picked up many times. Here the CDR3 reads CASSLTGDTGELFF. In nucleotides, the CDR3 is TGTGCCAGCAGCCTTACAGGGGACACCGGGGAGCTGTTTTTT. The chain links TRBV7-2 to TRBJ2-2, with 7 bases lining up with TRBD1. The CDR3 spans 14 residues. Trimming took 5 bases from V and 3 from J; bases not matched to a gene: 3. Germline values: CDR1 SGHTA, CDR2 FQGNSA.

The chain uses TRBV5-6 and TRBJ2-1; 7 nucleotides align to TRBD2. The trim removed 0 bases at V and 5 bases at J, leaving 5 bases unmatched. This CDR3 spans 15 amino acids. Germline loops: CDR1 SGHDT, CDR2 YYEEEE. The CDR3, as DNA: TGTGCCAGCAGCTTGGTGGCGGGAGACCACAATGAGCAGTTCTTC. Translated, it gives CASSLVAGDHNEQFF.